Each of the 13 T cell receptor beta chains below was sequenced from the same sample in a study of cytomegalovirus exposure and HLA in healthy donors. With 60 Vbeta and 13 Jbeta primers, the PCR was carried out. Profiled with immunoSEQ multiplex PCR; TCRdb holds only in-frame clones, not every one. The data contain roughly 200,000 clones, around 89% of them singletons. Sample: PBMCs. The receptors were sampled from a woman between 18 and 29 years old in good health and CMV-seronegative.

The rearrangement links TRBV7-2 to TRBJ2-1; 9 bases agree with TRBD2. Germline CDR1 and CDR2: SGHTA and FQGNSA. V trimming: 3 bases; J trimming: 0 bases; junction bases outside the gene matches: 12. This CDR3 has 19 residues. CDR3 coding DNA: TGTGCCAGCAGCTTGGGGCAGCTAGCGGGGACTAACTCCTACAATGAGCAGTTCTTC. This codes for CASSLGQLAGTNSYNEQFF.

CDR3 residues: CASSPGLEVSPLHF. The CDR3 region has the DNA TGTGCCAGCAGCCCTGGTCTGGAGGTCTCACCCCTCCACTTT. V is TRBV11-2 and J is TRBJ1-6; D gene unclear. CDR3 length: 14 residues. The V gene's germline CDR1 is SGHAT and CDR2 FQNNGV. Between the trimmed V and J ends, which lost 5 bases and 10 bases, there was a span of 15 bases.

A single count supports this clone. The CDR3 nucleotides are TGTGCCAGCAGATTTAGGGGGCCCAACGAGCAGTACTTC. This sequence encodes CASRFRGPNEQYF. The rearrangement joins TRBV27 to TRBJ2-7; TRBD1 agrees at 7 bases. V lost 6 bases and J lost 5; bases outside the gene matches: 7. The CDR3 contains 13 residues. Germline V gives CDR1 MNHEY, CDR2 SMNVEV (reference sequence).

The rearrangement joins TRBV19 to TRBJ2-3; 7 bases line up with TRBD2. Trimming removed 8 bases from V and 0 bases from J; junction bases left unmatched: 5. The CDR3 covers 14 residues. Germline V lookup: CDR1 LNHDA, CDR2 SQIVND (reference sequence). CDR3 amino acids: CASSTSPSTDTQYF. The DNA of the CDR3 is TGTGCCAGTTCGACTAGCCCAAGCACAGATACGCAGTATTTT.

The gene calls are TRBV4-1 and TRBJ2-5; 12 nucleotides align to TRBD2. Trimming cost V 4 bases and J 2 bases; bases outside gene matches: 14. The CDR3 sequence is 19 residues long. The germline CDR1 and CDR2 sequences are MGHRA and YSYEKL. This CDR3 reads CASSLSGTSGLLGQETQYF. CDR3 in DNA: TGCGCCAGCAGCCTTTCCGGGACTAGCGGGTTGTTAGGTCAAGAGACCCAGTACTTC.

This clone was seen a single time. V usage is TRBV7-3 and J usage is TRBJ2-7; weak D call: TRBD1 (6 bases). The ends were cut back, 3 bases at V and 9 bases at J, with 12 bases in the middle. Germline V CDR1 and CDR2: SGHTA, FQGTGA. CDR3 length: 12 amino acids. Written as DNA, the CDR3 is TGTGCCAGCAGCTTGGTCAGGGGTAGGCAGTACTTC. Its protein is CASSLVRGRQYF.

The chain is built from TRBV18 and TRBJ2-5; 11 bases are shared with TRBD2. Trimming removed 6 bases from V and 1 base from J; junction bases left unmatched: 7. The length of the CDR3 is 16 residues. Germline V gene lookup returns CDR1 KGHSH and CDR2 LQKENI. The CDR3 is CASSQTSGGIQETQYF. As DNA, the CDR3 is TGTGCCAGCTCGCAAACTAGCGGGGGAATCCAAGAGACCCAGTACTTC. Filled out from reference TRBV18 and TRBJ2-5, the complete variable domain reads NAGVMQNPRHLVRRRGQEARLRCSPMKGHSHVYWYRQLPEEGLKFMVYLQKENIIDESGMPKERFSAEFPKEGPSILRIQQVVRGDSAAYFCASSQTSGGIQETQYFGPGTRLLVL.

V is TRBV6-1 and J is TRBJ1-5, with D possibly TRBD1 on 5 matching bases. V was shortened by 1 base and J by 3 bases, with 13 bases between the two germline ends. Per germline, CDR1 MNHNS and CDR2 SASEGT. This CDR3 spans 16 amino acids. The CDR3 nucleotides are TGTGCCAGCAGTGAAGGGATGGCAGGGTCCAATCAGCCCCAGCATTTT. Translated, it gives CASSEGMAGSNQPQHF.

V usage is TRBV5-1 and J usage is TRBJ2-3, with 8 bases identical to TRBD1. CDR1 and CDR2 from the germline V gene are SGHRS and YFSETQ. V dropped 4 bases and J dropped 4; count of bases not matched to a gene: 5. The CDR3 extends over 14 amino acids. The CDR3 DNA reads TGCGCCAGCAGCCCCCAGGGGGCGCCAGATACGCAGTATTTT. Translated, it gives CASSPQGAPDTQYF.

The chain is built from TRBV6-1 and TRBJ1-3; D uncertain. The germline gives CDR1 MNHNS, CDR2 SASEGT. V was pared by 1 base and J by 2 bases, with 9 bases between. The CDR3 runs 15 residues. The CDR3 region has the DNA TGTGCCAGCAGTGAAGTAGCGGGAACTGGAAACACCATATATTTT. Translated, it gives CASSEVAGTGNTIYF.

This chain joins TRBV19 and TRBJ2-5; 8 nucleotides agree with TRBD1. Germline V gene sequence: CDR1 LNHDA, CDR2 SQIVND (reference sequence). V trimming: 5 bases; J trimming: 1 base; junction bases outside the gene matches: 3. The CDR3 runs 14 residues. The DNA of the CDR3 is TGTGCCAGTAGTCGGGACAGGACCCAAGAGACCCAGTACTTC. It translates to CASSRDRTQETQYF.

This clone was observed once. CDR3 sequence (DNA): TGTGCCAGCGCCCGGACAGGGGACGAGCAGTACTTC. Translated, it gives CASARTGDEQYF. This chain connects TRBV7-9 to TRBJ2-7; 9 positions match TRBD1. From germline, CDR1 is SEHNR and CDR2 FQNEAQ (reference sequence). The CDR3 is 12 amino acids. The V gene end was trimmed by 8 bases and the J gene end by 5 bases; junction bases not matched to a gene: 4.

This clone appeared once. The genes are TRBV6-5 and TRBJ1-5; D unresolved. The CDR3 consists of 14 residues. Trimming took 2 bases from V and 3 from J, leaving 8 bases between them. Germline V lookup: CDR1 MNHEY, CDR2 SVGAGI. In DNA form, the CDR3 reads TGTGCCAGCAGTTACCGAGGCATCAATCAGCCCCAGCATTTT. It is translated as CASSYRGINQPQHF.